The clone carrying this TCR beta chain was seen only a few times. Its antigen is not identified. This record belongs to a study of shared clonotypes between healthy human individuals. Whole-study results and caveats: Memory subsets generally showed lower estimated richness than naive subsets. Among donors, the sharing of clonotypes was expected to be influenced by sequencing depth.

CD4+ cell separation produced CD45RA+ naive and CD45RA-negative memory subsets. This table comes from immunoSEQ multiplex PCR, and its TCRdb copy is limited to in-frame clones, with some not included. The sample lists around 2.1 million clones, around 95% occurring once. Germline values: CDR1 SGHDN, CDR2 FVKESK. CDR3 length equals 17 residues. With 5 bases clipped from V and 4 bases from J, the junction kept 16 bases outside the gene matches. This clonotype was sampled from a young man in good health. The specimen was naive CD4+ T cells sorted from blood. Stated subset: CD45RA+ positively selected. V and J are TRBV14 and TRBJ1-2, with 7 positions matching TRBD1. CDR3 nucleotides: TGTGCCAGCAGCGAATTGGGACAGCGGGCAACCGGCTATGGCTACACCTTC. The encoded protein is CASSELGQRATGYGYTF.